This T cell receptor beta chain appears in the sequencing data of a study of human T cells and chemical hapten exposure. Study-wide background: A roughly 2 cm by roughly 2 cm inner upper arm patch received 2% DPC for sensitization. General study findings and limits: Significantly greater numbers of large CDR3 similarity clusters came from expanded TCRs than from controls.

Stated time point: patch test 2, 6 weeks after DPC sensitization. Treatment reported: therapeutic diphenylcyclopropenone sensitization with weekly scalp DPC. Each patch-test visit's blood sample preceded patch application. MiXCR, run by TCRdb on the RACE reads, gives a single entry per CDR3 protein. This table holds about 69,000 distinct CDR3 sequences, under 13% found once. V was pared by 0 bases and J by 6 bases, with 8 bases of the junction left unmatched. The CDR3 is 16 amino acids. From germline, CDR1 is SGHRS and CDR2 YFSETQ. To note about this clonotype: Its antigen is unknown.

This TCR derives from a woman between 45 and 60 years old with alopecia areata. Some clones in this sample may be carry-over from other donors' samples. The sample consisted of whole blood, taken in connection with sensitization to the hapten diphenylcyclopropenone (DPC). This rearrangement joins TRBV5-1 to TRBJ2-2; 7 nucleotides line up with TRBD2. The CDR3 nucleotides read TGCGCCAGCAGCTTGGGAAGCGGGACGTCCCCCGGGGAGCTGTTTTTT. This gives the protein CASSLGSGTSPGELFF.